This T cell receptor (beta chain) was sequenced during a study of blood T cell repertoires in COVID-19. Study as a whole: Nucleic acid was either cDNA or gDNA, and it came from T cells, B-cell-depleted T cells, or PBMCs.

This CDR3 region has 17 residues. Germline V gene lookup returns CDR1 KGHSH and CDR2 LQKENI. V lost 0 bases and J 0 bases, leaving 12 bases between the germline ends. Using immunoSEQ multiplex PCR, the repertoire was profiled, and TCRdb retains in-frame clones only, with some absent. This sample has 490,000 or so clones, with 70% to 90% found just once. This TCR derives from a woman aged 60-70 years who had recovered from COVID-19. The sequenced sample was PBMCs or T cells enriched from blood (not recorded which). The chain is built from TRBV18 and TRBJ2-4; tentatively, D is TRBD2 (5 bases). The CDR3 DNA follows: TGTGCCAGCTCACCACCGGTGGGAGATCTAGCCAAAAACATTCAGTACTTC. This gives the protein CASSPPVGDLAKNIQYF.